Shown below are 28 T cell receptor beta chains from a single sample sequenced in a study of blood T cell repertoires in COVID-19. Measured with immunoSEQ multiplex PCR; TCRdb has only the in-frame clones, and not every one. Counted here are over 200,000 clones, about 94% occurring once; the ten biggest clones make up around 0.84%. Material: peripheral blood. These receptors all come from a man in his fifties or sixties with COVID-19, enrolled during active disease.

The gene calls are TRBV7-2 and TRBJ2-1; weak D call: TRBD1 (8 bases). Germline CDR1 is SGHTA and CDR2 is FQGNSA. Between the trimmed V and J ends, which lost 5 bases and 4 bases, there was a span of 24 bases. This CDR3 is 18 amino acids long. CDR3 DNA: TGTGCCAGCAGCAAAGGACAGCAAACAGGGGGGGTATACAATGAGCAGTTCTTC. It specifies CASSKGQQTGGVYNEQFF.

The rearrangement joins TRBV18 to TRBJ1-1; no clear D. Trimming left V 6 bases short and J 0 bases short, with 8 bases between. Germline CDR1 reads KGHSH; CDR2 reads LQKENI. The CDR3 is 13 amino acids. CDR3 sequence (DNA): TGTGCCAGCTCTGGTGGCTTGAACACTGAAGCTTTCTTT. It specifies CASSGGLNTEAFF.

The chain employs TRBV21-1 and TRBJ1-1. TRBV21-1 is a pseudogene. The CDR3 contains 18 residues. The chain's CDR3 is CASSKASGGWAEDTEAFF. The CDR3 DNA reads as TGTGCCAGCAGCAAAGCGTCGGGTGGCTGGGCGGAGGACACTGAAGCTTTCTTT.

The chain combines TRBV11-3 with TRBJ2-2; D is uncertain. V was cut by 4 bases and J by 1 base, with 7 bases left in between. The CDR3 sequence is 14 residues long. Germline V gene data show CDR1 as SGHNT and CDR2 as YENEEA. CDR3 residues: CASSSDVNTGELFF. The CDR3 region has the DNA TGTGCCAGCAGCTCAGACGTGAACACCGGGGAGCTGTTTTTT.

The CDR3 is CASNQGRANTEAFF. CDR3 in DNA: TGTGCCAGCAATCAGGGGCGGGCCAACACTGAAGCTTTCTTT. This rearrangement joins TRBV6-5 to TRBJ1-1; TRBD1 is a possible D gene (6 bases). The CDR3 covers 14 residues. CDR1 is MNHEY and CDR2 is SVGAGI in the germline V gene. The V and J ends lost 7 bases and 2 bases respectively, with 14 bases between them.

V usage is TRBV7-2 and J usage is TRBJ1-5, with D possibly TRBD1 on 6 matching bases. Between the trimmed V and J ends, which lost 1 base and 6 bases, there was a span of 13 bases. The germline CDR1 and CDR2 sequences are SGHTA and FQGNSA. The CDR3 has 15 amino acids. The CDR3 DNA reads TGTGCCAGCAGCTTAGAATCTGGGGGCTCTCAGCCCCAGCATTTT. It is translated as CASSLESGGSQPQHF. The entire variable domain, with the rest obtained from reference TRBV7-2 and TRBJ1-5, is as follows: GAGVSQSPSNKVTEKGKDVELRCDPISGHTALYWYRQSLGQGLEFLIYFQGNSAPDKSGLPSDRFSAERTGGSVSTLTIQRTQQEDSAVYLCASSLESGGSQPQHFGDGTRLSIL.

The chain recombines TRBV29-1 with TRBJ1-2; 8 bases align to TRBD1. There are 12 residues in the CDR3. Germline CDR1 SQVTM, CDR2 ANQGSEA. Trimming cost V 6 bases and J 4 bases; bases outside gene matches: 4. The CDR3 nucleotides read TGCAGCGTGAAGGGACAGGCCTATGGCTACACCTTC. Translation: CSVKGQAYGYTF.

The chain has TRBV7-3 and TRBJ1-1; D ambiguous. Germline CDR1 SGHTA, CDR2 FQGTGA. Trimming took off 5 bases at V and 1 base at J, with 8 bases between the two ends. There are 13 residues in the CDR3. This chain's CDR3 is CASSRRRNTEAFF. The CDR3 DNA reads as TGTGCCAGCAGCAGACGGAGGAACACTGAAGCTTTCTTT.

The chain couples TRBV5-4 to TRBJ1-1; 9 nucleotides agree with TRBD1. V dropped 2 bases and J dropped 5; count of bases not matched to a gene: 4. CDR3 length: 14 amino acids. Germline assignment: CDR1 SGHNT and CDR2 YYREEE (reference sequence). Written as DNA, the CDR3 is TGTGCCAGCAGCTTACGGACAGGGGAGACTGAAGCTTTCTTT. Translation: CASSLRTGETEAFF.

The rearrangement uses TRBV19 and TRBJ2-1, with 8 bases matching TRBD2. The V gene end was trimmed by 6 bases and the J gene end by 4 bases; junction bases not matched to a gene: 11. Germline lookup yields CDR1 LNHDA and CDR2 SQIVND (reference sequence). The CDR3 length is 16 residues. This CDR3 reads CASSKQAGVSYNEQFF. CDR3 DNA sequence: TGTGCCAGTAGCAAACAAGCGGGAGTGTCATACAATGAGCAGTTCTTC.

The chain is built from TRBV9 and TRBJ1-5, with 9 bases fitting TRBD1. This CDR3 has 17 amino acids. Germline V CDR1 and CDR2: SGDLS, YYNGEE. Germline trimming cut 3 bases from V and 2 bases from J; bases unmatched to any gene: 9. CDR3 sequence (DNA): TGTGCCAGCAGCGAGGGGTTGCGACAGGGGGGCAATCAGCCCCAGCATTTT. It translates to CASSEGLRQGGNQPQHF.

This chain uses TRBV27 with TRBJ1-4; D call uncertain. The CDR3 contains 15 residues. Trimming removed 5 bases at V and 5 bases at J, with 15 bases between. Germline CDR1 reads MNHEY; CDR2 reads SMNVEV (reference sequence). In nucleotides, the CDR3 is TGTGCCAGCAGTCTTTCCCGGGTCCCAAATGAAAAACTGTTTTTT. It yields the protein CASSLSRVPNEKLFF.

The rearrangement joins TRBV5-4 to TRBJ2-1, with 7 nucleotides matching TRBD1. The CDR3 totals 16 residues. The V segment lost 3 bases and the J segment 2 bases; nucleotides outside the gene matches: 8. In germline, CDR1 is SGHNT, CDR2 YYREEE (reference sequence). In DNA, the CDR3 is TGTGCCAGCAGCTCCTCAGGGGGATATGCCTACAATGAGCAGTTCTTC. This codes for CASSSSGGYAYNEQFF.

This clone was counted a single time. The J gene is TRBJ1-1, the V gene TRBV14; possibly TRBD1 for D (5 bases). The CDR3 runs to 13 residues. Germline V gives CDR1 SGHDN, CDR2 FVKESK. Trimming pared 2 bases from V and 3 bases from J, leaving 7 bases between. Written as DNA, the CDR3 is TGTGCCAGCAGCCAACAGGGATACACTGAAGCTTTCTTT. It specifies CASSQQGYTEAFF.

This sequence joins TRBV27 and TRBJ1-2; no firm D call. Germline-derived CDR1 and CDR2 are MNHEY and SMNVEV (reference sequence). CDR3 length equals 13 residues. V was clipped by 1 base and J by 4 bases, with 7 bases between them. For the CDR3, the DNA is TGTGCCAGCAGTTTATGGGCAGGCTATGGCTACACCTTC. Translating it yields CASSLWAGYGYTF.

The rearrangement joins TRBV6-2 or TRBV6-3 to TRBJ2-1, with 12 bases lining up with TRBD1. The CDR3 consists of 15 residues. Germline loops: CDR1 MNHEY, CDR2 SVGEGT. Trimming removed 6 bases from V and 7 bases from J; junction bases left unmatched: 7. The CDR3 here is CASSPWDRGLNEQFF. Written as DNA, the CDR3 is TGTGCCAGCAGCCCCTGGGACAGGGGGCTAAATGAGCAGTTCTTC.

The chain uses TRBV18 and TRBJ1-2, with 7 bases matching TRBD1. J was trimmed by 3 bases and V by 5 bases; bases with no gene match: 6. The CDR3 runs to 14 residues. From germline, CDR1 is KGHSH and CDR2 LQKENI. As DNA, the CDR3 is TGTGCCAGCTCATTACAGGGGATTGACTATGGCTACACCTTC. Translating it yields CASSLQGIDYGYTF.

This sequence joins TRBV5-1 and TRBJ2-7; 7 positions agree with TRBD1. Germline CDR1 and CDR2: SGHRS and YFSETQ. The CDR3 extends over 15 amino acids. The V gene end was trimmed by 2 bases and the J gene end by 5 bases; junction bases not matched to a gene: 10. The CDR3 DNA follows: TGCGCCAGCAGCTTTACCGGGACAGACACAAACGAGCAGTACTTC. Amino acid sequence: CASSFTGTDTNEQYF.

This clone was counted once. The CDR3 region is CASSRDYTGELFF. The CDR3 DNA sequence: TGTGCCAGCAGCCGAGATTACACCGGGGAGCTGTTTTTT. The V gene is TRBV12-3 or TRBV12-4, the J gene TRBJ2-2; D is unclear. This CDR3 is 13 amino acids long. V shed 6 bases and J shed 3 bases, with 8 bases lying between them.

V is TRBV5-4 and J is TRBJ2-1; D is unresolved. V gave up 4 bases and J gave up 6 bases, with 14 bases separating them. Germline CDR1 and CDR2: SGHNT and YYREEE (reference sequence). The CDR3 is 14 residues long. Here the CDR3 DNA reads TGTGCCAGCAGCCCGGAGTGGCGGATCAATGAGCAGTTCTTC. Translating gives CASSPEWRINEQFF.

The chain has TRBV5-1 and TRBJ1-6; tentatively, D is TRBD1 (5 bases). The CDR3 runs to 17 residues. In germline, CDR1 is SGHRS, CDR2 YFSETQ. Trimming took off 0 bases at V and 10 bases at J, with 20 bases between the two ends. The CDR3 DNA is TGCGCCAGCAGCTTGGAAGGACTCGGGGCGGGAGGATCACCCCTCCACTTT. Amino acid sequence: CASSLEGLGAGGSPLHF.

The V call is TRBV19, the J call TRBJ1-5; TRBD1 agrees at 7 bases. With 4 bases clipped from V and 3 bases from J, the junction kept 6 bases outside the gene matches. Germline assignment: CDR1 LNHDA and CDR2 SQIVND (reference sequence). CDR3 length equals 15 residues. CDR3 protein: CASSTMDRTNQPQHF. The CDR3, as DNA: TGTGCCAGTAGTACAATGGACAGGACCAATCAGCCCCAGCATTTT.

The chain links TRBV2 to TRBJ2-1; the match to TRBD2 covers 8 bases. This CDR3 region has 12 residues. Germline-derived CDR1 and CDR2 are SNHLY and FYNNEI. The V and J ends lost 6 bases and 13 bases, in that order; junction bases with no gene match: 8. CDR3 sequence: CASRPPGGAQFF. Written as DNA, the CDR3 is TGTGCCAGCAGGCCCCCCGGGGGGGCCCAGTTCTTC. Supplemented by reference TRBV2 and TRBJ2-1, the full variable domain reads EPEVTQTPSHQVTQMGQEVILRCVPISNHLYFYWYRQILGQKVEFLVSFYNNEISEKSEIFDDQFSVERPDGSNFTLKIRSTKLEDSAMYFCASRPPGGAQFFGPGTRLTVL.

The chain carries TRBV4-2 and TRBJ2-5; 9 bases are a match to TRBD1. The CDR3 extends over 14 amino acids. Trimming took 4 bases from V and 5 from J; bases not matched to a gene: 5. CDR1 is LGHNA, CDR2 YNFKEQ, per germline. CDR3 in amino acids: CASSPRQGDETQYF. The CDR3 DNA reads as TGTGCCAGCAGCCCCCGACAGGGGGATGAGACCCAGTACTTC.

The J gene is TRBJ2-1, the V gene TRBV11-2; 9 nucleotides align to TRBD1. Germline V CDR1 and CDR2: SGHAT, FQNNGV. This CDR3 has 16 residues. V lost 1 base to trimming and J lost 8 bases; unmatched junction nucleotides: 9. Here the CDR3 reads CASSLVGGQGNHEQFF. The CDR3 DNA is TGTGCCAGCAGCTTAGTAGGGGGACAGGGCAACCATGAGCAGTTCTTC.

The chain has TRBV3-1 (or the pseudogene TRBV3-2) and TRBJ1-1, with a tentative D call TRBD1 (5 bases). The CDR3 totals 16 residues. V was clipped by 4 bases and J by 5 bases, with 20 bases between them. The germline V gene encodes CDR1 LGHDT and CDR2 YNNKEL (reference sequence). The DNA of the CDR3 is TGTGCCAGCAGCCCTTCCCGGGACTTTCAGAGGACTGAAGCTTTCTTT. Protein product: CASSPSRDFQRTEAFF.

V usage is TRBV11-2 and J usage is TRBJ1-2; D unresolved. Germline V gene sequence: CDR1 SGHAT, CDR2 FQNNGV. This CDR3 region has 15 residues. Deletions cut 3 bases from V and 4 bases from J, with 15 bases between. Here the CDR3 reads CASSLEAWSFYGYTF. CDR3 DNA sequence: TGTGCCAGCAGCTTGGAGGCCTGGAGCTTCTATGGCTACACCTTC.

The chain carries TRBV25-1 and TRBJ1-1; TRBD1 agrees at 11 bases. Losses at the gene ends were 6 bases for V and 3 bases for J; bases not matched to a gene: 9. The CDR3 length is 16 residues. Germline V CDR1 and CDR2: MGHDK, SYGVNS. The CDR3: CASRGDRGRSDTEAFF. The CDR3 bases are TGTGCCAGCAGGGGGGACAGGGGGAGATCGGACACTGAAGCTTTCTTT.